The rows below give T cell receptor beta chains drawn from one sample of a study of CD8 T cells in ankylosing spondylitis. MiXCR, applied by TCRdb to the 5' RACE reads, yields one record per CDR3 protein. The table shows under 450,000 distinct CDR3 sequences, with 20% to 25% occurring only once. The sample taken for sequencing was blood, either unsorted or a sorted T cell fraction (not recorded which). The receptors stem from a male donor with ankylosing spondylitis or in good health (not recorded which). The CDR3 runs from the conserved cysteine through the conserved F or W. D genes are given only for firm matches. The size of a clone is reported for some rows only, either as once, few or many, or as a class for expanded clones.

clone size: few; D gene: -; V gene: TRBV30; J gene: TRBJ2-7; CDR3 length: 13; CDR3 DNA: TGTGCCTGGAGTCAGGTAGGGCCCTACGAGCAGTACTTC; CDR3 protein: CAWSQVGPYEQYF
clone size: -; D gene: -; V gene: TRBV10-3; J gene: TRBJ1-1; CDR3 length: 12; CDR3 DNA: TGTGCCATCACGGGGGGAGGCACTGAAGCTTTCTTT; CDR3 protein: CAITGGGTEAFF
clone size: few; D gene: -; V gene: TRBV4-1; J gene: TRBJ1-5; CDR3 length: 16; CDR3 DNA: TGCGCCAGCAGCCAAGATTCAGATTACGGCAATCAGCCCCAGCATTTT; CDR3 protein: CASSQDSDYGNQPQHF
clone size: -; D gene: TRBD1; V gene: TRBV5-6; J gene: TRBJ2-4; CDR3 length: 15; CDR3 DNA: TGTGCCAGCACCACCACGGACAGGGTGATAGACATTCAGTACTTC; CDR3 protein: CASTTTDRVIDIQYF
clone size: once; D gene: TRBD2; V gene: TRBV7-9; J gene: TRBJ2-7; CDR3 length: 15; CDR3 DNA: TGTGCCAGCAGCCCTCTAGCGGGCCTATCCTACGAGCAGTACTTC; CDR3 protein: CASSPLAGLSYEQYF
clone size: -; D gene: TRBD2; V gene: TRBV30; J gene: TRBJ2-7; CDR3 length: 13; CDR3 DNA: TGTGCCTGGAGTGTACAGGAGCGGGGAAGTCAGTACTTC; CDR3 protein: CAWSVQERGSQYF
clone size: -; D gene: -; V gene: TRBV6-2/TRBV6-3; J gene: TRBJ1-1; CDR3 length: 13; CDR3 DNA: TGTGCCAGCAGGGGGGCGTTGGGAACTGAAGCTTTCTTT; CDR3 protein: CASRGALGTEAFF
clone size: -; D gene: TRBD2; V gene: TRBV20-1; J gene: TRBJ2-7; CDR3 length: 18; CDR3 DNA: TGCAGTGCTAATGCACTAGCGGGGGGAACAACAGACCCCTACGAGCAGTACTTC; CDR3 protein: CSANALAGGTTDPYEQYF
clone size: -; D gene: -; V gene: TRBV12-3/TRBV12-4; J gene: TRBJ2-1; CDR3 length: 10; CDR3 DNA: TGTGCCAGCAGGGGGGTGGAGCAGTTCTTC; CDR3 protein: CASRGVEQFF
clone size: -; D gene: -; V gene: TRBV28; J gene: TRBJ2-5; CDR3 length: 14; CDR3 DNA: TGTGCCAGCAGACTACCGGGCCTCGAAGAGACCCAGTACTTC; CDR3 protein: CASRLPGLEETQYF
clone size: many; D gene: -; V gene: TRBV11-1; J gene: TRBJ2-7; CDR3 length: 18; CDR3 DNA: TGTGCCAGCAGTAAGACGACATACGGACGGGGAACCTCCTACGAGCAGTACTTC; CDR3 protein: CASSKTTYGRGTSYEQYF
clone size: -; D gene: TRBD1; V gene: TRBV7-9; J gene: TRBJ2-3; CDR3 length: 15; CDR3 DNA: TGTGCCAGCAGCTATCGGACAGGGGCCACAGATACGCAGTATTTT; CDR3 protein: CASSYRTGATDTQYF
clone size: -; D gene: -; V gene: TRBV4-2; J gene: TRBJ2-2; CDR3 length: 15; CDR3 DNA: TGTGCCAGCAGCCCAAACGACCTGAACACCGGGGAGCTGTTTTTT; CDR3 protein: CASSPNDLNTGELFF
clone size: -; D gene: -; V gene: TRBV27; J gene: TRBJ2-3; CDR3 length: 15; CDR3 DNA: TGTGCCAGCAGTCCCCCGGGACTTCACACAGATACGCAGTATTTT; CDR3 protein: CASSPPGLHTDTQYF
clone size: few; D gene: -; V gene: TRBV7-9; J gene: TRBJ2-1; CDR3 length: 16; CDR3 DNA: TGTGCCAGCACCCAGTATTTAATTGAATCGGAGAATGAGCAGTTCTTC; CDR3 protein: CASTQYLIESENEQFF
clone size: few; D gene: -; V gene: TRBV12-3/TRBV12-4; J gene: TRBJ2-1; CDR3 length: 15; CDR3 DNA: TGTGCCAGCAGTTTAGCCAGGGATTCCTACAATGAGCAGTTCTTC; CDR3 protein: CASSLARDSYNEQFF
clone size: few; D gene: -; V gene: TRBV21-1; J gene: TRBJ1-1; CDR3 length: 15; CDR3 DNA: TGTGCCAGCATAAGGGGGCAAGACAGGTACCCTGAAGCTTTCTTT; CDR3 protein: CASIRGQDRYPEAFF
clone size: -; D gene: TRBD2; V gene: TRBV20-1; J gene: TRBJ2-3; CDR3 length: 15; CDR3 DNA: TGCAGTGCTAGGGGTAGCGGGGGGACCACAGATACGCAGTATTTT; CDR3 protein: CSARGSGGTTDTQYF
clone size: -; D gene: -; V gene: TRBV15; J gene: TRBJ2-3; CDR3 length: 16; CDR3 DNA: TGTGCCACCAGCAGAGAAGGAGGGACACTTACAGATACGCAGTATTTT; CDR3 protein: CATSREGGTLTDTQYF
clone size: few; D gene: TRBD1; V gene: TRBV6-1; J gene: TRBJ1-2; CDR3 length: 14; CDR3 DNA: TGTGCCAGCAGTCCGACAGGGGGCTACTATGGCTACACCTTC; CDR3 protein: CASSPTGGYYGYTF
clone size: -; D gene: TRBD2; V gene: TRBV2; J gene: TRBJ2-4; CDR3 length: 14; CDR3 DNA: TGTGCCAGCAGTGAGGTGGGACTAGTTAACATTCAGTACTTC; CDR3 protein: CASSEVGLVNIQYF
clone size: many; D gene: TRBD1; V gene: TRBV20-1; J gene: TRBJ2-1; CDR3 length: 19; CDR3 DNA: TGCAGTGCTCAACCCGGGACAGGGGCCCACGAAATCGGGCACAATGAGCAGTTCTTC; CDR3 protein: CSAQPGTGAHEIGHNEQFF
clone size: few; D gene: TRBD2; V gene: TRBV9; J gene: TRBJ2-7; CDR3 length: 15; CDR3 DNA: TGTGCCAGCAGCCCGCAGGATAGCGGGGTTTACGAGCAGTACTTC; CDR3 protein: CASSPQDSGVYEQYF
clone size: few; D gene: -; V gene: TRBV27; J gene: TRBJ1-5; CDR3 length: 14; CDR3 DNA: TGTGCCAGCAGCATGAAGGGGCTGGGTCAGCCCCAGCATTTT; CDR3 protein: CASSMKGLGQPQHF
clone size: -; D gene: -; V gene: TRBV29-1; J gene: TRBJ2-1; CDR3 length: 16; CDR3 DNA: TGCAGCGTTGAGGCCTGGGATTTCCGGAGGGTCAATGAGCAGTTCTTC; CDR3 protein: CSVEAWDFRRVNEQFF
clone size: -; D gene: TRBD2; V gene: TRBV12-3/TRBV12-4; J gene: TRBJ2-5; CDR3 length: 19; CDR3 DNA: TGTGCCAGCAGTTTAGCGCTGGGACTAGGTCCCCGGAACCAAGAGACCCAGTACTTC; CDR3 protein: CASSLALGLGPRNQETQYF
clone size: few; D gene: TRBD1; V gene: TRBV28; J gene: TRBJ2-7; CDR3 length: 16; CDR3 DNA: TGTGCCAGCAGTGAGACCCGGGGACAGGGGACCTACGAGCAGTACTTC; CDR3 protein: CASSETRGQGTYEQYF
clone size: -; D gene: TRBD1; V gene: TRBV24-1; J gene: TRBJ1-1; CDR3 length: 14; CDR3 DNA: TGTGCCACGACCGGGACAGGGGATAACACTGAAGCTTTCTTT; CDR3 protein: CATTGTGDNTEAFF
clone size: -; D gene: TRBD2; V gene: TRBV20-1; J gene: TRBJ2-4; CDR3 length: 19; CDR3 DNA: TGCAGTGCTAGAGATCGGGGTAGCGGGGATATATTAGCCAAAAACATTCAGTACTTC; CDR3 protein: CSARDRGSGDILAKNIQYF
clone size: -; D gene: -; V gene: TRBV6-5; J gene: TRBJ2-3; CDR3 length: 14; CDR3 DNA: TGTGCCAGCAGTTACGAGGGGACCGGGGATACGCAGTATTTT; CDR3 protein: CASSYEGTGDTQYF
clone size: -; D gene: -; V gene: TRBV5-6; J gene: TRBJ2-1; CDR3 length: 16; CDR3 DNA: TGTGCCAGCAGTCTCGGGGGCGGGGCCTCCTACAATGAGCAGTTCTTC; CDR3 protein: CASSLGGGASYNEQFF
clone size: few; D gene: TRBD2; V gene: TRBV18; J gene: TRBJ2-1; CDR3 length: 15; CDR3 DNA: TGTGCCAGCTCAACGAGCGGGGGGCTCTACAATGAGCAGTTCTTC; CDR3 protein: CASSTSGGLYNEQFF
clone size: many; D gene: -; V gene: TRBV7-8; J gene: TRBJ2-2; CDR3 length: 17; CDR3 DNA: TGTGCCAGCAGCTTTAGTCCCGAACAGCCGAACACCGGGGAGCTGTTTTTT; CDR3 protein: CASSFSPEQPNTGELFF
clone size: few; D gene: -; V gene: TRBV12-3/TRBV12-4; J gene: TRBJ1-5; CDR3 length: 16; CDR3 DNA: TGTGCCAGCAGCTATAATCCCGGGACCGGGGCTCAGCCCCAGCATTTT; CDR3 protein: CASSYNPGTGAQPQHF
clone size: -; D gene: -; V gene: TRBV2; J gene: TRBJ1-6; CDR3 length: 17; CDR3 DNA: TGTGCCAGCAGTGAAGCCCAGGTCCTCTTTGTGAATTCACCCCTCCACTTT; CDR3 protein: CASSEAQVLFVNSPLHF
clone size: -; D gene: -; V gene: TRBV21-1; J gene: TRBJ2-7; CDR3 length: 15; CDR3 DNA: TGTGCCAGCAGCAAAAGGGGCAGAATCTCCTACGAGCAGTACTTC; CDR3 protein: CASSKRGRISYEQYF
clone size: -; D gene: TRBD1; V gene: TRBV3-1; J gene: TRBJ2-5; CDR3 length: 15; CDR3 DNA: TGTGCCAGCAGCCAAGTGCAGCAGGGGGTGGAGACCCAGTACTTC; CDR3 protein: CASSQVQQGVETQYF
clone size: few; D gene: -; V gene: TRBV27; J gene: TRBJ2-5; CDR3 length: 13; CDR3 DNA: TGTGCCAGCAGCCGAAAGACCCAAGAGACCCAGTACTTC; CDR3 protein: CASSRKTQETQYF
clone size: -; D gene: -; V gene: TRBV27; J gene: TRBJ1-1; CDR3 length: 14; CDR3 DNA: TGTGCCAGCAGTGCGACAGCCTCGAACACTGAAGCTTTCTTT; CDR3 protein: CASSATASNTEAFF
clone size: -; D gene: -; V gene: TRBV12-3/TRBV12-4; J gene: TRBJ1-2; CDR3 length: 14; CDR3 DNA: TGTGCCAGCAGTTTTTTGGCGGGTGGCTATGGCTACACCTTC; CDR3 protein: CASSFLAGGYGYTF
clone size: few; D gene: -; V gene: TRBV4-1; J gene: TRBJ2-7; CDR3 length: 15; CDR3 DNA: TGCGCCAGCAGCCAAGTACTCGCCCGCGGCAACGAGCAGTACTTC; CDR3 protein: CASSQVLARGNEQYF
clone size: -; D gene: -; V gene: TRBV10-2; J gene: TRBJ2-7; CDR3 length: 15; CDR3 DNA: TGCGCCAGCGAGAGGGTAGGAGAGGTCCCCTACGAGCAGTACTTC; CDR3 protein: CASERVGEVPYEQYF